The present entry profiles one T cell receptor (beta chain) with its context. The data were taken from a study of blood T cells in healthy people across ages. With each sample, at least 5.5 micrograms of total RNA were extracted. Germline CDR1 reads MNHEY; CDR2 reads SVGEGT. The CDR3 covers 15 residues. The V gene lost 6 bases and the J gene lost 3 bases, with 18 bases spanning the gap. Sample-barcoded 5' priming and a J-beta primer mix drove a second PCR of roughly 7 to 11 cycles. TCRdb fed the 5' RACE reads into MiXCR, producing one record per CDR3 protein. The sample lists roughly 1,500,000 distinct CDR3 sequences, almost 35% occurring once.

This chain uses TRBV6-2 or TRBV6-3 with TRBJ2-7; maybe TRBD1 (5 bases). This clonotype was sampled from a woman aged 30 to 39 in good health. Sequencing used blood. The CDR3 coding sequence is TGTGCCAGCAGAGGAGCAGGGCCCGCGGACTACGAGCAGTACTTC. It yields the protein CASRGAGPADYEQYF.